The clone carrying this T cell receptor beta chain was counted ten times or more. V dropped 2 bases and J dropped 4 bases, with 6 bases sitting between them. Germline CDR1 reads SQVTM; CDR2 reads ANQGSEA. The CDR3 length is 11 residues. The source of the sample is a study of T-cell reconstitution after alpha-beta-depleted transplantation in children. Molecular barcoding with unique molecular identifiers was used for the TCRbeta library. TCRdb called the PCR reads again in MiXCR, with one record for every CDR3 protein. The sample lists 490,000 or so distinct CDR3 sequences, under 15% occurring once. The rearrangement joins TRBV29-1 to TRBJ2-7; the D is unclear. Sequencing was performed on PBMCs from the stem cell graft donor, taken from the stem cell graft. This TCR came from a human donor who donated a stem cell graft to a child with combined immunodeficiency. CDR3 amino acids: CSVEMGYEQYF. For the CDR3, the DNA is TGCAGCGTTGAAATGGGTTACGAGCAGTACTTC.